Below, 25 T cell receptor beta chains from the same sample are listed, as sequenced in a study of blood T cell repertoires in COVID-19. TCRdb keeps only in-frame clones here, not all; method: immunoSEQ multiplex PCR. Among 150,000 or so clones, about nine tenths were seen once, and the ten largest hold roughly 3.9%. Sequences were obtained from PBMCs or T cells enriched from blood (not recorded which). The receptors were gathered from a woman in her 40s who had been exposed to COVID-19.

The chain couples TRBV4-1 to TRBJ2-7; 10 nucleotides line up with TRBD2. The V gene end was trimmed by 0 bases and the J gene end by 3 bases; junction bases not matched to a gene: 14. CDR1 MGHRA and CDR2 YSYEKL come from the germline V gene. This CDR3 has 19 residues. The CDR3 bases are TGCGCCAGCAGCCAAGAAGGCCTAGCGGGAGTTAAGACCCTCTACGAGCAGTACTTC. Protein product: CASSQEGLAGVKTLYEQYF.

The chain combines TRBV20-1 with TRBJ1-2; D gene unclear. Germline assignment: CDR1 DFQATT and CDR2 SNEGSKA (reference sequence). V was shortened by 3 bases and J by 2 bases, with 16 bases between the two germline ends. This CDR3 contains 15 residues. CDR3 loop: CSASLLREGNYGYTF. The CDR3 nucleotides read TGCAGTGCTAGTCTTCTAAGGGAGGGCAACTATGGCTACACCTTC.

This rearrangement joins TRBV29-1 to TRBJ2-2, with D unresolved. Germline CDR1 SQVTM, CDR2 ANQGSEA. This CDR3 comprises 15 residues. Trimming cost V 7 bases and J 6 bases, with 21 bases left between them. CDR3 nucleotide sequence: TGCAGCGCCTTCGACCCCGACTTGGGTGCCGGGGAGCTGTTTTTT. Its protein product is CSAFDPDLGAGELFF.

The chain uses TRBV28 and TRBJ1-2; no reliable D call. Per germline, CDR1 MDHEN and CDR2 SYDVKM. Trimming removed 5 bases at V and 8 bases at J, with 12 bases between. The CDR3 sequence is 12 residues long. In DNA form, the CDR3 reads TGTGCCAGCAGTAGGACGGGAGAAGGCTACACCTTC. This translates into CASSRTGEGYTF.

The chain joins TRBV5-1 to TRBJ2-5, with a possible D match to TRBD2 (5 bases). Trimming removed 0 bases from V and 4 bases from J, with 7 bases in between. Germline CDR1 is SGHRS and CDR2 is YFSETQ. The CDR3 sequence is 13 residues long. The DNA of the CDR3 is TGCGCCAGCAGCTTGGTAGGAGGAGAGACCCAGTACTTC. Amino acids: CASSLVGGETQYF.

This chain connects TRBV5-1 to TRBJ2-5; 9 bases line up with TRBD1. V lost 6 bases to trimming and J lost 5 bases; unmatched junction nucleotides: 17. CDR3 size: 17 residues. Germline V gene data show CDR1 as SGHRS and CDR2 as YFSETQ. This CDR3 is CASTTRPTGGARETQYF. The CDR3 DNA follows: TGCGCCAGCACAACCAGACCTACAGGGGGCGCAAGGGAGACCCAGTACTTC.

The chain joins TRBV5-1 to TRBJ2-1; 9 bases fit TRBD1. The CDR3 is 14 amino acids. Looked up from germline, CDR1 is SGHRS and CDR2 is YFSETQ. With V trimmed by 7 bases and J by 5 bases, 7 bases remained unmatched. The CDR3 bases are TGCGCCAGCCAAACCGGGACAGGGAACAATGAGCAGTTCTTC. It is translated as CASQTGTGNNEQFF. Complete variable domain (other parts from reference TRBV5-1 and TRBJ2-1): KAGVTQTPRYLIKTRGQQVTLSCSPISGHRSVSWYQQTPGQGLQFLFEYFSETQRNKGNFPGRFSGRQFSNSRSEMNVSTLELGDSALYLCASQTGTGNNEQFFGPGTRLTVL.

The V and J genes are TRBV6-5 and TRBJ2-7; D might be TRBD2 (6 bases). V dropped 0 bases and J dropped 5 bases, with 11 bases sitting between them. CDR3 length: 14 residues. The germline V gene has CDR1 MNHEY and CDR2 SVGAGI. The CDR3 bases are TGTGCCAGCAGTTACTCGGGGGGAAGGGACGAGCAGTACTTC. Encoded protein: CASSYSGGRDEQYF.

V and J are TRBV5-1 and TRBJ2-7, with a possible D match to TRBD1 (5 bases). The CDR3 consists of 14 residues. The V end lost 0 bases, the J end lost 4 bases, and 11 bases lay between the germline ends. Germline-derived CDR1 and CDR2 are SGHRS and YFSETQ. The CDR3 protein is CASSLAGRYYEQYF. CDR3 bases: TGCGCCAGCAGCTTGGCAGGGCGCTATTACGAGCAGTACTTC.

The chain is built from TRBV28 and TRBJ1-5; 11 nucleotides agree with TRBD1. CDR3 length: 12 amino acids. CDR1 MDHEN and CDR2 SYDVKM come from the germline V gene. Trimming at V came to 11 bases and at J to 5 bases, leaving 2 bases not matched to a gene. CDR3 sequence reads: CAGQGAHQPQHF. In nucleotides, the CDR3 is TGTGCCGGACAGGGGGCCCATCAGCCCCAGCATTTT.

V and J are TRBV4-1 and TRBJ2-7; D unclear. The CDR3 runs to 13 residues. Germline V lookup: CDR1 MGHRA, CDR2 YSYEKL. V was clipped by 0 bases and J by 0 bases, with 3 bases between them. For the CDR3, the DNA is TGCGCCAGCAGCCAAGATCGCTCCTACGAGCAGTACTTC. Amino acids: CASSQDRSYEQYF.

V is TRBV3-1 (or the pseudogene TRBV3-2) and J is TRBJ2-5; 14 nucleotides agree with TRBD2. Per the germline V gene, CDR1 is LGHDT and CDR2 is YNNKEL (reference sequence). Unmatched junction bases numbered 9, after V lost 4 bases and J lost 5 bases. CDR3 size: 17 residues. CDR3: CASSRPGTSGSGETQYF. Written as DNA, the CDR3 is TGTGCCAGCAGCCGACCCGGGACTAGCGGGAGTGGGGAGACCCAGTACTTC.

CDR3 DNA sequence: TGTGCCAGCAGCTTAGGAGTAGTGGTGAGCGAGCAGTACTTC. Its translation: CASSLGVVVSEQYF. The rearrangement joins TRBV11-2 to TRBJ2-7; D is uncertain. With 1 base removed from V and 6 bases from J, the gap between germline ends came to 13 bases. Germline CDR1 is SGHAT and CDR2 is FQNNGV. CDR3 size: 14 residues.

V usage is TRBV3-1 (or the pseudogene TRBV3-2) and J usage is TRBJ2-7, with a tentative D call TRBD1 (6 bases). The V end lost 3 bases, the J end lost 3 bases, and 15 bases lay between the germline ends. Germline V gene lookup returns CDR1 LGHDT and CDR2 YNNKEL (reference sequence). This CDR3 is 15 amino acids long. DNA of the CDR3: TGTGCCAGCAGCCATCCCGGGACACGGATCTACGAGCAGTACTTC. This sequence encodes CASSHPGTRIYEQYF.

J is TRBJ2-5 and V is TRBV15, with 8 bases fitting TRBD2. Germline trimming cut 0 bases from V and 1 base from J; bases unmatched to any gene: 4. Germline CDR1 reads LNHNV; CDR2 reads YYDKDF (reference sequence). This CDR3 spans 16 amino acids. This CDR3 reads CATSREFGGGQETQYF. CDR3 nucleotides: TGTGCCACCAGCAGAGAATTCGGGGGGGGCCAAGAGACCCAGTACTTC.

The chain carries TRBV2 and TRBJ1-2; a possible D gene is TRBD1 (5 bases). V dropped 5 bases and J dropped 3 bases, with 13 bases sitting between them. CDR1 is SNHLY, CDR2 FYNNEI, per germline. The CDR3 is 14 amino acids. The chain's CDR3 is CASSRQYRDYGYTF. DNA for the CDR3: TGTGCCAGCAGTAGACAGTACCGAGACTATGGCTACACCTTC. Full variable domain (outside the CDR3, taken from reference TRBV2 and TRBJ1-2): EPEVTQTPSHQVTQMGQEVILRCVPISNHLYFYWYRQILGQKVEFLVSFYNNEISEKSEIFDDQFSVERPDGSNFTLKIRSTKLEDSAMYFCASSRQYRDYGYTFGSGTRLTVV.

The chain joins TRBV6-5 to TRBJ2-7, with TRBD2 matching over 8 bases. This CDR3 contains 14 residues. Germline lookup yields CDR1 MNHEY and CDR2 SVGAGI. V dropped 6 bases and J dropped 4; count of bases not matched to a gene: 8. CDR3 protein: CASRPPSGSYEQYF. The CDR3, as DNA: TGTGCCAGCAGACCCCCGAGCGGGAGTTACGAGCAGTACTTC.

The chain is built from TRBV6-1 and TRBJ1-5; 8 bases line up with TRBD1. Germline CDR1 MNHNS, CDR2 SASEGT. This CDR3 spans 16 amino acids. V was clipped by 0 bases and J by 6 bases; unmatched bases: 7. The CDR3 protein is CASSEALTGAGQPQHF. The CDR3 DNA reads as TGTGCCAGCAGTGAAGCATTGACAGGGGCCGGTCAGCCCCAGCATTTT.

J is TRBJ1-2 and V is TRBV9; D call uncertain. V was clipped by 3 bases and J by 6 bases, with 18 bases between them. The germline CDR1 and CDR2 sequences are SGDLS and YYNGEE. CDR3 length equals 15 residues. The CDR3 region is CASSAIGQSFDGYTF. The CDR3 DNA sequence: TGTGCCAGCAGCGCCATTGGGCAGAGTTTTGATGGCTACACCTTC.

This chain joins TRBV4-1 and TRBJ1-2; D not certain. Germline V CDR1 and CDR2: MGHRA, YSYEKL. Trimming pared 4 bases from V and 5 bases from J, leaving 11 bases between. The CDR3 is made up of 13 amino acids. CDR3 sequence: CASSPAGWYGYTF. The CDR3 DNA follows: TGCGCCAGCAGCCCGGCGGGATGGTATGGCTACACCTTC.

This rearrangement joins TRBV27 to TRBJ1-6, with 7 bases matching TRBD1. V lost 8 bases, J lost 6 bases, and 10 bases stayed unmatched. The germline gives CDR1 MNHEY, CDR2 SMNVEV (reference sequence). The CDR3 sequence is 15 residues long. Written as DNA, the CDR3 is TGTGCCAGCGGAAAGCAACAGGGGTCTAATTCACCCCTCCACTTT. Translated, it gives CASGKQQGSNSPLHF.

This clone was seen repeatedly, ten times or more. This chain joins TRBV4-1 and TRBJ2-3; unclear D gene. V shed 11 bases and J shed 1 base, with 10 bases lying between them. The CDR3 spans 12 residues. CDR1 is MGHRA and CDR2 is YSYEKL in the germline V gene. The CDR3 sequence: CAHLLGTDTQYF. DNA for the CDR3: TGCGCCCATTTACTTGGCACAGATACGCAGTATTTT.

The chain combines TRBV20-1 with TRBJ2-7; a possible D gene is TRBD2 (6 bases). V lost 3 bases, J lost 6 bases, and 21 bases lay in between. CDR1 and CDR2 from the germline V gene are DFQATT and SNEGSKA (reference sequence). This CDR3 has 15 amino acids. Here the CDR3 DNA reads TGCAGTGCTAGTTACGGGGCTCCATTGGGGGGCGAGCAGTACTTC. Encoded protein: CSASYGAPLGGEQYF.

This chain links TRBV7-9 with TRBJ2-7; TRBD2 agrees at 8 bases. CDR3 length: 15 residues. CDR1 and CDR2 from the germline V gene are SEHNR and FQNEAQ (reference sequence). Trimming removed 5 bases from V and 5 bases from J; junction bases left unmatched: 11. The CDR3 spells CASSERKVGRDEQYF. The CDR3 coding sequence is TGTGCCAGCAGCGAGCGTAAAGTCGGGAGGGACGAGCAGTACTTC.

The V gene is TRBV10-3, the J gene TRBJ1-1; D gene ambiguous. Germline V lookup: CDR1 ENHRY, CDR2 SYGVKD. The CDR3 has 15 residues. The V and J ends lost 0 bases and 1 base respectively, with 9 bases between them. The CDR3 coding sequence is TGTGCCATCAGTGAGTCGGGCACTCCGAACACTGAAGCTTTCTTT. Translating gives CAISESGTPNTEAFF.